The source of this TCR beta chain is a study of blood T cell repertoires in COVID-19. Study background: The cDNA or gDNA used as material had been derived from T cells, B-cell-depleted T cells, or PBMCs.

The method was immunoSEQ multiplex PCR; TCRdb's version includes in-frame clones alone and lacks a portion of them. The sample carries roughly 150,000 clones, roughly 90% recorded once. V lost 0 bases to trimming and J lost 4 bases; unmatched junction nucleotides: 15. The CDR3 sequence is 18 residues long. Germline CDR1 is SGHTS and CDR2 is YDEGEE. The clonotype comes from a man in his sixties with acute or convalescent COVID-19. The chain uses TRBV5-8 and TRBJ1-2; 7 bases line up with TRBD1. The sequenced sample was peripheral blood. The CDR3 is CASSLANPTGTGLYGYTF. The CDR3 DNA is TGTGCCAGCAGCTTGGCCAACCCGACAGGGACGGGTCTCTATGGCTACACCTTC.